A single T cell receptor beta chain is shown here with its context. The record originates from a study of shared clonotypes between healthy human individuals. An assay was performed, and its level was deep. Clones were read by immunoSEQ multiplex PCR, and TCRdb kept only the in-frame ones, dropping some. The repertoire holds around 200,000 clones, approximately 70% seen once, with less than 11% in the top ten. The specimen sequenced was memory CD4+ T cells sorted from blood. Subset: CD45RA-negative fraction. The clonotype comes from a man aged 25-45 years in good health.

The CDR3 sequence is CASTASGVQNTEAFF. The CDR3 nucleotides are TGTGCCAGCACCGCCTCAGGGGTCCAGAACACTGAAGCTTTCTTT. The V gene is TRBV25-1, the J gene TRBJ1-1, with D possibly TRBD1 on 6 matching bases. Trimming took 7 bases from V and 1 from J, leaving 16 bases between them. This CDR3 contains 15 residues. Germline CDR1 reads MGHDK; CDR2 reads SYGVNS. Full variable domain (remainder filled in from reference TRBV25-1 and TRBJ1-1): EADIYQTPRYLVIGTGKKITLECSQTMGHDKMYWYQQDPGMELHLIHYSYGVNSTEKGDLSSESTVSRIRTEHFPLTLESARPSHTSQYLCASTASGVQNTEAFFGQGTRLTVV.